This TCR beta chain stems from a study of CD8+CD57+ T cells in acquired aplastic anemia. As for this clonotype: What it binds is unknown.

TCR beta VDJ and CDR3 were profiled, and genomic DNA was the template. TCRdb re-derived calls from the reads in MiXCR, one entry per CDR3 protein. The sample holds roughly 420,000 distinct CDR3 sequences, about 70% seen once. J lost 1 base, V lost 10 bases, and 16 bases had no gene match. There are 17 residues in the CDR3. Germline lookup yields CDR1 ENHRY and CDR2 SYGVKD. Whole-study results and caveats: Overlap between patients and controls comprised twenty-nine CD8+ CDR3 sequences.

The genes are TRBV10-3 and TRBJ1-2; 9 positions agree with TRBD1. The specimen sequenced was sorted CD4+, CD8+, or CD8+CD57+ T cells (not recorded which) from PBMCs. This TCR derives from a human donor in good health, serving as a control. The CDR3 spells CASCRSGTGILNYGYTF. The DNA for the CDR3 is TGTGCCAGCTGTCGTTCCGGGACAGGGATCCTTAACTATGGCTACACCTTC.